Listed below are T cell receptor beta chains from one sample, sequenced in a study of memory CD4+ T cells and cytomegalovirus serostatus. Data came from immunoSEQ multiplex PCR; TCRdb stores just in-frame clones and leaves some out. The data hold tens of thousands of clones, with around three quarters observed a single time. Source material: memory CD4+ T cells from blood. The receptor set was obtained from an adult in good health and CMV-seronegative. Each CDR3 is given with its conserved first and last residue. A D gene is named only where the DNA matches it firmly. Where a row states a size, it is once, few, many or the class of an expanded clone; other rows omit it.

clone_size d_call j_call v_call cdr3_nt cdr3_aa
NA NA TRBJ2-5 TRBV10-3 TGTGCCATGGCACAACAGCAAGAGACCCAGTACTTC CAMAQQQETQYF
NA NA TRBJ2-1 TRBV5-1 TGCGCCAGCAGCTTGGATTCAGCCTACAATGAGCAGTTCTTC CASSLDSAYNEQFF
NA NA TRBJ2-3 TRBV5-1 TGCGCCAGCAGTGGAGGAGAGTCAGATACGCAGTATTTT CASSGGESDTQYF
few TRBD1 TRBJ1-2 TRBV18 TGTGCCAGCTCACGCGGACAGGGAAAGGGCTACACCTTC CASSRGQGKGYTF
NA NA TRBJ1-4 TRBV18 TGTGCCAGCTCGCCTAGGACAGCCATTAATGAAAAACTGTTTTTT CASSPRTAINEKLFF
NA NA TRBJ1-3 TRBV5-6 TGTGCCAGCAGCTTTACCGGTAGCTCTGGAAACACCATATATTTT CASSFTGSSGNTIYF
NA TRBD1 TRBJ1-1 TRBV10-3 TGTGCCATCAGTGTCGGACAGGGTTGGGACACTGAAGCTTTCTTT CAISVGQGWDTEAFF
once NA TRBJ2-7 TRBV7-2 TGTGCCAGCAGCTTAAATATTCCAGGGGTTGGCGAGCAGTACTTC CASSLNIPGVGEQYF
NA NA TRBJ1-1 TRBV9 TGTGCCAGCAGCGTTTGGGACAAGAACACTGAAGCTTTCTTT CASSVWDKNTEAFF
NA NA TRBJ1-1 TRBV6-5 TGTGCCAGCAGTTTCCTTACAGGGAACACTGAAGCTTTCTTT CASSFLTGNTEAFF
NA NA TRBJ1-6 TRBV30 TGTGCCTGGATAAGGTCCGGGCGGGGAAATAATTCACCCCTCCACTTT CAWIRSGRGNNSPLHF
NA NA TRBJ1-5 TRBV9 TGTGCCAGCAGCGTAGGGGAGAGTCAGCCCCAGCATTTT CASSVGESQPQHF
NA NA TRBJ2-1 TRBV9 TGTGCCAGCAGCGTAGTTGGGAGCTCCTACAATGAGCAGTTCTTC CASSVVGSSYNEQFF
NA TRBD2 TRBJ2-2 TRBV4-2 TGTGCCAGCAGCCAAGGGTCTTTTCGGGGGGCCGGGGAGCTGTTTTTT CASSQGSFRGAGELFF
NA TRBD1 TRBJ1-1 TRBV5-4 TGTGCCAGCAGCTTAGGACAGGGGGCGCTGGACACTGAAGCTTTCTTT CASSLGQGALDTEAFF
NA NA TRBJ1-3 TRBV7-9 TGTGCCAGCAGCTTAGAATCGACCGGAGACACCATATATTTT CASSLESTGDTIYF
NA TRBD2 TRBJ2-1 TRBV11-2 TGTGCCAGCAGCTTCCGGCGGGAGGGCCAAAGTAGAAATGAGCAGTTCTTC CASSFRREGQSRNEQFF
NA NA TRBJ2-6 TRBV10-2 TGCGCCAGCAGTGGATCTGGGGCCAACGTCCTGACTTTC CASSGSGANVLTF
few TRBD1 TRBJ2-7 TRBV19 TGTGCCAGTAGTATAGGCTCAGGACAGGATATCTACGAGCAGTACTTC CASSIGSGQDIYEQYF
NA NA TRBJ1-5 TRBV28 TGTGCCAGCATCACAGGGATCCATCAGCCCCAGCATTTT CASITGIHQPQHF
NA NA TRBJ1-1 TRBV5-1 TGCGCCAGCAGCTTGCGGGGGGGAGGGGGCACTGAAGCTTTCTTT CASSLRGGGGTEAFF
NA NA TRBJ2-1 TRBV25-1 TGTGCCAGCAGTGTCCAGAATGAGCAGTTCTTC CASSVQNEQFF